This T cell receptor (beta chain) was sequenced for a study of blood T cell repertoires in COVID-19. On the study more broadly: The United States, Italy and Spain supplied acute and convalescent COVID-19 samples. Nucleic acid was either cDNA or gDNA, and it came from T cells, B-cell-depleted T cells, or PBMCs.

Only one count was recorded for this clone. The CDR3 length is 15 residues. The germline V gene has CDR1 SEHNR and CDR2 FQNEAQ (reference sequence). The ends lost 1 base at V and 4 bases at J; junction bases unmatched: 2. Clones were sequenced by immunoSEQ multiplex PCR, and TCRdb holds only the in-frame ones, with some missing. The sample yields over 150,000 clones, around 89% seen once. The sequenced material came from peripheral blood. The rearrangement joins TRBV7-9 to TRBJ2-5; 11 bases fit TRBD2. This TCR came from a man aged 45-60 years who had recovered from COVID-19. The DNA for the CDR3 is TGTGCCAGCAGCTTAGGGCTAGCGGGAGGAGAGACCCAGTACTTC. This translates into CASSLGLAGGETQYF.